The 21 T cell receptor beta chains in this list originate from one sample, sequenced in a study of T-cell reconstitution after alpha-beta-depleted transplantation in children. A TCRbeta library incorporating unique molecular identifiers was prepared. TCRdb itself ran the PCR reads through MiXCR, one entry per CDR3 protein. The sample has a few hundred thousand distinct CDR3 sequences, over 25% seen once; the top ten hold 35% to 40%. Sample: PBMCs, taken before TCRalphabeta/CD19-depleted stem cell transplant. Receptor source: a boy under three years old with Wiskott-Aldrich syndrome, due to receive a stem cell transplant.

This clonotype showed up just a few times. The V and J genes are TRBV19 and TRBJ1-1; possible D gene TRBD1, 5 bases. The V end was cut by 4 bases, the J end by 7 bases, with 10 bases between. There are 12 residues in the CDR3. The V gene's germline CDR1 is LNHDA and CDR2 SQIVND (reference sequence). Written as DNA, the CDR3 is TGTGCCAGTAGTAAAGGGACCCTTGAAGCTTTCTTT. Translation gives CASSKGTLEAFF.

The chain uses TRBV5-1 and TRBJ2-5, with D possibly TRBD1 on 5 matching bases. CDR3 size: 15 residues. V was cut by 0 bases and J by 4 bases, with 13 bases left in between. Germline V gene data show CDR1 as SGHRS and CDR2 as YFSETQ. The CDR3, as DNA: TGCGCCAGCAGCTTGGATGGGGCCCCCACAGAGACCCAGTACTTC. Its translation is CASSLDGAPTETQYF.

The chain uses TRBV2 and TRBJ1-1; D call uncertain. The length of the CDR3 is 13 residues. V dropped 1 base and J dropped 10 bases, with 13 bases sitting between them. From germline, CDR1 is SNHLY and CDR2 FYNNEI. The CDR3 is CASSEGDGRRAFF. The DNA of the CDR3 is TGTGCCAGCAGTGAAGGCGACGGGCGGAGAGCTTTCTTT.

The rearrangement uses TRBV2 and TRBJ2-5, with 7 bases matching TRBD2. There are 14 residues in the CDR3. Germline CDR1 is SNHLY and CDR2 is FYNNEI. V dropped 4 bases and J dropped 1; count of bases not matched to a gene: 3. CDR3 bases: TGTGCCAGCAGTGGGGGGGGATTCCAAGAGACCCAGTACTTC. Its protein is CASSGGGFQETQYF.

The chain carries TRBV29-1 and TRBJ2-5; D call uncertain. From germline, CDR1 is SQVTM and CDR2 ANQGSEA. V lost 4 bases and J 0 bases, leaving 9 bases between the germline ends. This CDR3 is built from 13 residues. The CDR3 DNA reads TGCAGCGTTGTTTCCCTGTACCAAGAGACCCAGTACTTC. It specifies CSVVSLYQETQYF.

The table lists this clonotype with a few counts. This chain connects TRBV29-1 to TRBJ1-1, with unresolved D. The V and J ends lost 4 bases and 0 bases respectively, with 12 bases between them. The length of the CDR3 is 14 residues. Germline CDR1 is SQVTM and CDR2 is ANQGSEA. The CDR3 region is CSVVFGSMNTEAFF. DNA for the CDR3: TGCAGCGTTGTCTTCGGCAGTATGAACACTGAAGCTTTCTTT.

The table lists this clonotype with a few counts. The rearrangement joins TRBV12-3 or TRBV12-4 to TRBJ2-3; maybe TRBD1 (6 bases). Trimming took 7 bases from V and 3 from J, leaving 14 bases between them. The CDR3 loop spans 14 amino acids. The CDR3 coding sequence is TGTGCCAGCACCGATGGGGGCGAAACAGATACGCAGTATTTT. Translated, it gives CASTDGGETDTQYF.

This clonotype was seen a handful of times. J is TRBJ2-1 and V is TRBV28; TRBD2 agrees at 8 bases. The CDR3 is 16 amino acids. V lost 7 bases and J lost 3; bases outside the gene matches: 11. The germline V gene encodes CDR1 MDHEN and CDR2 SYDVKM. The DNA for the CDR3 is TGTGCCAGCACCATGATAGGGCGGGAGGACTACAATGAGCAGTTCTTC. Encoded protein: CASTMIGREDYNEQFF.

The rearrangement uses TRBV6-1 and TRBJ2-1; TRBD1 agrees at 7 bases. Germline lookup yields CDR1 MNHNS and CDR2 SASEGT. The CDR3 covers 11 residues. V shed 8 bases, J shed 6 bases, and the junction held 1 base outside the gene matches. CDR3 nucleotides: TGTGCCAGCGACAGGGTCAATGAGCAGTTCTTC. It translates to CASDRVNEQFF.

This clonotype has more than one count but fewer than ten. V gene TRBV29-1 combines with J gene TRBJ1-5, with TRBD1 matching over 8 bases. This CDR3 has 13 amino acids. V gave up 3 bases and J gave up 7 bases; unmatched junction bases: 5. Germline CDR1 is SQVTM and CDR2 is ANQGSEA. The CDR3 nucleotides are TGCAGCGTTGAGACAGGGGTGGGCCAGCCCCAGCATTTT. This translates into CSVETGVGQPQHF. Drawing the rest from reference TRBV29-1 and TRBJ1-5, the complete variable domain is SAVISQKPSRDICQRGTSLTIQCQVDSQVTMMFWYRQQPGQSLTLIATANQGSEATYESGFVIDKFPISRPNLTFSTLTVSNMSPEDSSIYLCSVETGVGQPQHFGDGTRLSIL.

This clonotype showed up just a few times. The genes are TRBV29-1 and TRBJ2-2; D is unclear. The germline V and J ends were trimmed by 3 bases and 3 bases, with 5 bases remaining between them. The CDR3 is 12 amino acids. Germline V gives CDR1 SQVTM, CDR2 ANQGSEA. The CDR3 here is CSVDLYTGELFF. The DNA for the CDR3 is TGCAGCGTTGATCTGTACACCGGGGAGCTGTTTTTT.

This clonotype was counted a few times. The chain is built from TRBV5-1 and TRBJ2-1; TRBD1 matches 9 bases. The germline V gene encodes CDR1 SGHRS and CDR2 YFSETQ. The V segment lost 4 bases and the J segment 9 bases; nucleotides outside the gene matches: 8. This CDR3 comprises 14 residues. CDR3 amino acids: CASSQGQGQSEQFF. The DNA for the CDR3 is TGCGCCAGCAGCCAGGGACAGGGACAGTCTGAGCAGTTCTTC.

The CDR3 region has the DNA TGTGCCAGCAGTCCAGCCGGGGGTAGGAAGGTCTACACCTTC. This gives the protein CASSPAGGRKVYTF. The V call is TRBV27, the J call TRBJ1-2, with TRBD1 as a possible D gene (5 bases). Germline CDR1 MNHEY, CDR2 SMNVEV (reference sequence). The CDR3 has 14 amino acids. V dropped 5 bases and J dropped 10 bases, with 20 bases sitting between them.

Only a few counts were recorded for this clonotype. This chain links TRBV7-8 with TRBJ2-2; 10 positions match TRBD2. CDR3 length equals 17 residues. With V trimmed by 4 bases and J by 3 bases, 8 bases remained unmatched. The V gene's germline CDR1 is SGHVS and CDR2 FQNEAQ. DNA of the CDR3: TGTGCCAGCAGCTCCCTAACTAGCGGGGACCACACCGGGGAGCTGTTTTTT. Residues: CASSSLTSGDHTGELFF.

The table lists this clonotype with a few counts. The chain links TRBV29-1 to TRBJ2-1, with TRBD2 matching over 10 bases. V shed 4 bases, J shed 9 bases, and the junction held 6 bases outside the gene matches. The CDR3 totals 13 residues. Germline V gene data show CDR1 as SQVTM and CDR2 as ANQGSEA. CDR3 coding DNA: TGCAGCGTTGCGGGACTAGCGCCCTTTGAGCAGTTCTTC. It codes for CSVAGLAPFEQFF.

J is TRBJ1-4 and V is TRBV4-1; no firm D call. Germline loops: CDR1 MGHRA, CDR2 YSYEKL. There are 18 residues in the CDR3. V lost 2 bases, J lost 0 bases, and 16 bases lay in between. CDR3 sequence (DNA): TGCGCCAGCAGCCAAATAGTGGGCAGAATAGCAACTAATGAAAAACTGTTTTTT. It yields the protein CASSQIVGRIATNEKLFF.

This clonotype was seen a single time. V and J are TRBV18 and TRBJ2-1, with D maybe TRBD2 (6 bases). CDR3 size: 14 residues. Germline V gene lookup returns CDR1 KGHSH and CDR2 LQKENI. V was cut by 1 base and J by 5 bases, with 9 bases left in between. Here the CDR3 reads CASSPRRGDNEQFF. The DNA of the CDR3 is TGTGCCAGCTCACCACGGCGGGGCGACAATGAGCAGTTCTTC.

This clonotype was detected a few times. V gene TRBV27 combines with J gene TRBJ2-1; 9 nucleotides line up with TRBD2. The CDR3 contains 15 residues. The J segment lost 10 bases and the V segment lost 2 bases, leaving 9 bases of the junction unmatched. Per germline, CDR1 MNHEY and CDR2 SMNVEV (reference sequence). The CDR3 DNA sequence: TGTGCCAGCAGTTTACCGGGACTAGCTTCTCGGGAGCAGTTCTTC. Its protein is CASSLPGLASREQFF.

There are many counts of this clonotype. The chain has TRBV15 and TRBJ2-1, with D tentatively TRBD1 (5 bases). Germline V CDR1 and CDR2: LNHNV, YYDKDF (reference sequence). V was pared by 0 bases and J by 1 base, with 13 bases between. This CDR3 has 17 amino acids. The DNA for the CDR3 is TGTGCCACCAGCAGAGAAACAGGTCTCAAGTCCTACAATGAGCAGTTCTTC. Translated, it gives CATSRETGLKSYNEQFF.

This clonotype was recorded a few times. This sequence joins TRBV7-9 and TRBJ2-5, with 11 bases that match TRBD2. Germline CDR1 SEHNR, CDR2 FQNEAQ (reference sequence). This CDR3 region has 17 residues. V lost 1 base to trimming and J lost 2 bases; unmatched junction nucleotides: 6. CDR3 coding DNA: TGTGCCAGCAGCTTAGGTCTAGCGGGAGGTCTGCAAGAGACCCAGTACTTC. Amino acids: CASSLGLAGGLQETQYF.

This clonotype was seen a few times. The chain recombines TRBV4-1 with TRBJ1-5; D might be TRBD1 (5 bases). Germline loops: CDR1 MGHRA, CDR2 YSYEKL. CDR3 length: 19 residues. Between the trimmed V and J ends, which lost 0 bases and 2 bases, there was a span of 20 bases. CDR3 in amino acids: CASSQDTGLLGGGNQPQHF. The CDR3 DNA follows: TGCGCCAGCAGCCAAGATACAGGACTGCTTGGAGGGGGCAATCAGCCCCAGCATTTT.